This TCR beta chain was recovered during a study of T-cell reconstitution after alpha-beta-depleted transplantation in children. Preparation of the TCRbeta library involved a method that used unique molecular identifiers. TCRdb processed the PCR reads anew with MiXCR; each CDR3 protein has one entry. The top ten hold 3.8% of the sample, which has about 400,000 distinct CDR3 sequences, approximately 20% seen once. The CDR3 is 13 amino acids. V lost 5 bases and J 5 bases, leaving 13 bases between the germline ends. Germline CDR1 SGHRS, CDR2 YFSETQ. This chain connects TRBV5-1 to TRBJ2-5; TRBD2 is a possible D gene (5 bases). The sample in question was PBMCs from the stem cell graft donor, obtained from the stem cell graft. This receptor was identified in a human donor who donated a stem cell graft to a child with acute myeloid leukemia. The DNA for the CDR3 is TGCGCCAGCAGATGGGCGGAGGCGGAGACCCAGTACTTC. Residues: CASRWAEAETQYF.